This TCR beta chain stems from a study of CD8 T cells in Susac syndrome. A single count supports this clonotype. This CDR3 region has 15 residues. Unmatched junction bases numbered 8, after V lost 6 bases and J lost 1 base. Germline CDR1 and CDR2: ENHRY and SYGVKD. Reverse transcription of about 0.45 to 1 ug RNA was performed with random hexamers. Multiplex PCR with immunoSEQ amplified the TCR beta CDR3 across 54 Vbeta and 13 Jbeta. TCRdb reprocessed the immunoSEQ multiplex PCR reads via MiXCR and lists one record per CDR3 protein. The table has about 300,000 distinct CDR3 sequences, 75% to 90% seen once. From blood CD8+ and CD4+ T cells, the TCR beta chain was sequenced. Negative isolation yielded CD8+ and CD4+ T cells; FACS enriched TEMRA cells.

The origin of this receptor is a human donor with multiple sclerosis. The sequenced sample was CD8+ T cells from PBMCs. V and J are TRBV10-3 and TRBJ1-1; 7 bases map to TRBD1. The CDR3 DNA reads TGTGCCATCAGGGATACCGGGACAGAGAACACTGAAGCTTTCTTT. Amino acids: CAIRDTGTENTEAFF.